This TCR beta chain was identified during a study of blood T cell repertoires in COVID-19. Study-wide background: Sources were T cells, B-cell-depleted T cells, or PBMCs; the material itself was cDNA or gDNA.

This CDR3 spans 11 amino acids. Germline V gene sequence: CDR1 DFQATT, CDR2 SNEGSKA (reference sequence). Between the trimmed V and J ends, which lost 5 bases and 5 bases, there was a span of 7 bases. TCRdb's copy holds only in-frame clones and misses some; the assay was immunoSEQ multiplex PCR. Of 70,000 to 95,000 clones listed, 85% to 90% are singletons. Sequencing was carried out using peripheral blood. The rearrangement uses TRBV20-1 and TRBJ2-1; D gene unclear. The receptor was isolated from a human donor with active COVID-19. The donor label of this sample is uncertain. Written as DNA, the CDR3 is TGCAGTGCTGCGATTAACAATGAGCAGTTCTTC. Amino acid sequence: CSAAINNEQFF.